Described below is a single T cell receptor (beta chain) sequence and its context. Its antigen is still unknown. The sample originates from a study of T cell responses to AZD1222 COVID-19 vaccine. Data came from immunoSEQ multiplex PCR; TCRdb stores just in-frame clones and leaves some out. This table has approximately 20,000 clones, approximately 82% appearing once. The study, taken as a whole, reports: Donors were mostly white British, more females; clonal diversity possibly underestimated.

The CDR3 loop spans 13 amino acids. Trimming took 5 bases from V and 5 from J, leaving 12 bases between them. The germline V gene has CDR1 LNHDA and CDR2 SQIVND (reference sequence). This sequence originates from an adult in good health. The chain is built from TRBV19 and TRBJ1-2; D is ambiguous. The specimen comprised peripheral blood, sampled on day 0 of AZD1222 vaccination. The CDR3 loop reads CASSSRQRYGYTF. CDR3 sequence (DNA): TGTGCCAGTAGTTCCCGTCAAAGATATGGCTACACCTTC. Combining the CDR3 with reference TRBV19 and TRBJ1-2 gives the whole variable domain DGGITQSPKYLFRKEGQNVTLSCEQNLNHDAMYWYRQDPGQGLRLIYYSQIVNDFQKGDIAEGYSVSREKKESFPLTVTSAQKNPTAFYLCASSSRQRYGYTFGSGTRLTVV.